This T cell receptor (beta chain) came from a study of T cell repertoires in cytomegalovirus infection (dated 2019 in TCRdb). Notes on the research overall: Alongside well-studied HLA-B-restricted epitopes, the peptide stimulations were aimed at recently identified HLA-C-restricted CMV epitopes, whose presentation resists viral immunomodulation. Donor HLA type was relevant to the analysis, because carriage of CMV infection together with the matching HLA type was indicated by public TCR beta signatures.

Beyond this particular receptor, the publication reports: Carriers of CMV infection plus the relevant HLA type were discriminated by the cumulative frequency of public TCR beta family members in the study cohort and in an independent 352-donor cohort. The ex vivo response was dominated by HLA-C-restricted CMV-specific TCR beta clonotypes, which also provided the single most frequent clonotype in two of eight donors.

The sample's treatment or condition, from its label and the paper: in vitro stimulation with specific CMV peptide epitopes to enrich CMV-specific T cells. Sequencer: Illumina HiSeq 1500. TCRdb took the public reads, trimmed them with fastp at Q25, ran MiXCR for clone calling and kept in-frame beta chains. For every CDR3 protein sequence, its rows merge into one entry that carries the most common genes and DNA. In this sample the table shows fewer than 900,000 distinct CDR3 sequences, about 28% of which occur a single time. The ten largest clones represent around 14% of the sample. A word on this clonotype: It has no known antigen specificity. The sample holds no much larger clone one base away, and base qualities are not on file.

The sample in question was cultured CD8+ T cells from PBMCs, obtained from culture after CMV antigen stimulation. The source of this sequence is a human donor in good health (CMV status not recorded). Some clones in this sample may be carry-over from other donors' samples.

The DNA reads as follows: TGTGCCAGCAGCCGAGGGGGTAGGGAAGATTATGGCTACACCTTC. Translated, it reads CASSRGGREDYGYTF. The chain is made from TRBV13 and TRBJ1-2; TRBD1 could be the D gene, as 6 bases match. Trimming costs V 5 bases and J 5 bases, and their ends lie 18 bases apart. CDR3 length: 15 amino acids, cysteine to phenylalanine. The only DNA kept is the CDR3, 45 bases in frame from the first base. In the germline V gene (reference sequence), CDR1 corresponds to PRHDT and CDR2 to FYEKMQ.